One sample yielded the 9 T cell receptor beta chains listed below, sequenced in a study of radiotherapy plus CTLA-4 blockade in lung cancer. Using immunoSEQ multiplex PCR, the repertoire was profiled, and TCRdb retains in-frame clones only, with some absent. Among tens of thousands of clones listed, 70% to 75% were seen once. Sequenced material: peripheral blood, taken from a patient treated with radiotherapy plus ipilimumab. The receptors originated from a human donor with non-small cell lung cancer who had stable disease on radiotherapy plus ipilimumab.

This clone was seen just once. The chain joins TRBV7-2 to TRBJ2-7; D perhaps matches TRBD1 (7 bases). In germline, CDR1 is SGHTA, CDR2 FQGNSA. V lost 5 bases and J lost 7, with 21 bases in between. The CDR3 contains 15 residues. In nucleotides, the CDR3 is TGTGCCAGCAGCCCTCCGGGACAGTCCGGGGGAGAGCAGTACTTC. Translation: CASSPPGQSGGEQYF.

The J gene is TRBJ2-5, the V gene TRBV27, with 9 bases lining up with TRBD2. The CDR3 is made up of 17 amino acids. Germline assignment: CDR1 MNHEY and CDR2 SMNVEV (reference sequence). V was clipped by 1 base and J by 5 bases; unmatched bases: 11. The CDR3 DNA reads TGTGCCAGCAGTTTATGGGGTAGCGGGGGTTCGGGGGAGACCCAGTACTTC. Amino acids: CASSLWGSGGSGETQYF.

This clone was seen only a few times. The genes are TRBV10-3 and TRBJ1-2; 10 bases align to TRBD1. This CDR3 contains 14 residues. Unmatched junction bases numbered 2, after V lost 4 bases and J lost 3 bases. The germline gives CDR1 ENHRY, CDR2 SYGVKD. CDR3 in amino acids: CAISGDRGDYGYTF. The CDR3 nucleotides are TGTGCCATCAGTGGGGACAGGGGTGACTATGGCTACACCTTC.

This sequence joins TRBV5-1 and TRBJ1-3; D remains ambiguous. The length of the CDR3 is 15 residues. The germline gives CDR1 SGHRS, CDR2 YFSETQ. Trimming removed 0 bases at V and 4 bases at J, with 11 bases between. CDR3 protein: CASSLAGSSGNTIYF. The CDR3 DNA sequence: TGCGCCAGCAGCTTGGCCGGGAGTTCGGGAAACACCATATATTTT.

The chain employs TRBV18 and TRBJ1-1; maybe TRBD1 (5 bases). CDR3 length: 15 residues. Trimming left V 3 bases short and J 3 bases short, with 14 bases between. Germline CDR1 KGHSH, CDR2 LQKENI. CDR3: CASSPLEAGHTEAFF. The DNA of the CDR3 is TGTGCCAGCTCACCTCTTGAGGCAGGGCACACTGAAGCTTTCTTT. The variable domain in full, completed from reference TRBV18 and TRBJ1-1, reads NAGVMQNPRHLVRRRGQEARLRCSPMKGHSHVYWYRQLPEEGLKFMVYLQKENIIDESGMPKERFSAEFPKEGPSILRIQQVVRGDSAAYFCASSPLEAGHTEAFFGQGTRLTVV.

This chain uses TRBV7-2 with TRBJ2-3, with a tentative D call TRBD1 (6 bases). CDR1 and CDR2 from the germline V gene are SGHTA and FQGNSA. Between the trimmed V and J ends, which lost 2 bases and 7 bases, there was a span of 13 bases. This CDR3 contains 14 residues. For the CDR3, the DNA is TGTGCCAGCAGCTTAAAGGTGGGGGCAAATACGCAGTATTTT. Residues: CASSLKVGANTQYF.

DNA for the CDR3: TGTGCCAGCAGTGAATCTGCAGGGTTCTCCTCACCCCTCCACTTT. Translating it yields CASSESAGFSSPLHF. The chain recombines TRBV6-1 with TRBJ1-6, with D maybe TRBD1 (5 bases). The CDR3 loop spans 15 amino acids. Germline assignment: CDR1 MNHNS and CDR2 SASEGT. Trimming cost V 2 bases and J 10 bases, with 15 bases left between them.

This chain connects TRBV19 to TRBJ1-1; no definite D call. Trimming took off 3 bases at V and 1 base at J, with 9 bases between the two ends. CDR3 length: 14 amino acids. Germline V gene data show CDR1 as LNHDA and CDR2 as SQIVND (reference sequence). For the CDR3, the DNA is TGTGCCAGTAGTATCAAACCCAAGAACACTGAAGCTTTCTTT. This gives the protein CASSIKPKNTEAFF.

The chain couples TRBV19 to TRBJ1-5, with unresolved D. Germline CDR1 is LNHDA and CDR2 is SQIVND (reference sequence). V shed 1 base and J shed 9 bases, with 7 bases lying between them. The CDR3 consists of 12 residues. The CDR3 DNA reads TGTGCCAGTAGTATAGTGTCGGGGCCCCAGCATTTT. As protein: CASSIVSGPQHF.